This TCR beta chain was sequenced for a study of tumor-infiltrating lymphocytes in localized non-small cell lung cancer. Whole-study results and caveats: Only some patients had TCR sequencing, depending on available tissue.

Profiled with immunoSEQ multiplex PCR; TCRdb holds only in-frame clones, not every one. The sample comprises 10,000 or so clones, roughly 78% of which are singletons, and roughly 15% rests with the top ten. The CDR3 covers 14 residues. Germline CDR1 MNHNS, CDR2 SASEGT. V shed 3 bases, J shed 8 bases, and the junction held 8 bases outside the gene matches. Notes on this clone: Its target is unknown.

The sequencing input was lung tumor tissue. V and J are TRBV6-1 and TRBJ1-2; TRBD1 agrees at 8 bases. The TCR was taken from a human donor with non-small cell lung cancer. DNA of the CDR3: TGTGCCAGCAGTGACGCCCAGGGGGCGCGGGGCTACACCTTC. This codes for CASSDAQGARGYTF.